The rows below give T cell receptor beta chains drawn from one sample of a study of a mutant IDH1 vaccine in newly diagnosed glioma. Sequenced by immunoSEQ multiplex PCR; TCRdb stores in-frame clones only, minus some. In the table there are about 98,000 clones, around 90% of which are singletons. The input for sequencing was PBMCs, taken from a glioma patient treated with radiotherapy, temozolomide or both. The origin of the receptors is a woman aged 45-65 years with glioma. Both conserved end residues are part of each CDR3. The D gene is left open where the match is weak. Clone size is not always given. Where it is, it says once, few, many or a class for expanded clones.

>.|TRBJ2-3|TRBV18|.
TGTGCCAGCTCGCCTCTTCGGGGAGATACGCAGTATTTT
CASSPLRGDTQYF
>.|TRBJ1-1|TRBV28|.
TGTGCCAGCACACTAAGGGGGTTGGCAGCTTTCTTT
CASTLRGLAAFF
>.|TRBJ1-1|TRBV18|.
TGTGCCAGCTCACCCGGACAGAACACTGAAGCTTTCTTT
CASSPGQNTEAFF
>once|TRBJ1-5|TRBV16|.
TGTGCCAGCAGCCAGGAAACTCGGGGCAATCAGCCCCAGCATTTT
CASSQETRGNQPQHF
>.|TRBJ1-4|TRBV5-1|.
TGCGCCAGCAGCTTGGGGTCAGCGAATAATGAAAAACTGTTTTTT
CASSLGSANNEKLFF
>.|TRBJ2-2|TRBV2|.
TGTGCCAGCAACTTCGGCGGATACTACACCGGGGAGCTGTTTTTT
CASNFGGYYTGELFF
>.|TRBJ2-7|TRBV5-5|TRBD1
TGTGCCAGCAGCCCACAGGGGTTGTCCTCCTACGAGCAGTACTTC
CASSPQGLSSYEQYF
>.|TRBJ2-6|TRBV30|TRBD1
TGTGCCTGGGGGACAGGACTCTCTGGGGCCAACGTCCTGACTTTC
CAWGTGLSGANVLTF
>.|TRBJ2-1|TRBV4-1|.
TGCGCCAGCAGCCAAGCTCTTCTACGGCAACAGAAAGACAATGAGCAGTTCTTC
CASSQALLRQQKDNEQFF
>.|TRBJ2-3|TRBV18|.
TGTGCCAGCTCACCACGGGGGTATACGCAGTATTTT
CASSPRGYTQYF
>.|TRBJ2-7|TRBV6-4|.
TGTGCCAGCAGTGACGGAGGCAAGGTCCGTAGGTACTTC
CASSDGGKVRRYF
>.|TRBJ2-3|TRBV27|TRBD2
TGTGCCAGCAGGGCTCCCCGGACTAGCGGAAGCTTAGATACGCAGTATTTT
CASRAPRTSGSLDTQYF
>.|TRBJ2-1|TRBV5-4|.
TGTGCCAGCAGCTTGTGGGGGGCTCGGGAGCAGTTCTTC
CASSLWGAREQFF
>.|TRBJ1-2|TRBV6-1|.
TGTGCCAGCAGTGAAAGGGTTCACTATGGCTACACCTTC
CASSERVHYGYTF
>.|TRBJ1-1|TRBV5-5|.
TGTGCCAGCAGCGGGCACTTGGCCGATGAGGCTTTCTTT
CASSGHLADEAFF
>.|TRBJ2-7|TRBV6-6|.
TGTGCCAGCAGTTACTCGAGGGCAGGGTCCTCCTACGAGCAGTACTTC
CASSYSRAGSSYEQYF
>.|TRBJ2-3|TRBV7-2|.
TGTGCCAGCAGCTTCAAGGGGGGGTCTAGCACAGATACGCAGTATTTT
CASSFKGGSSTDTQYF
>.|TRBJ2-1|TRBV7-3|TRBD1
TGTGCCAGCAGCTGGGACCGGGACAGGGGGCGAAATGAGCAGTTCTTC
CASSWDRDRGRNEQFF
>.|TRBJ2-7|TRBV5-1|.
TGCGCCAGCAGCCCGGAGAGCGGTTTAAGCTCCTACGAGCAGTACTTC
CASSPESGLSSYEQYF
>.|TRBJ1-5|TRBV28|.
TGTGCCAGCAGGGCAGGGGGCAATCAGCCCCAGCATTTT
CASRAGGNQPQHF
>.|TRBJ2-5|TRBV2|.
TGTGCCAGCAGTGAAGCCCCAAGACAGGCACGGGAGACCCAGTACTTC
CASSEAPRQARETQYF
>.|TRBJ1-2|TRBV5-1|.
TGCGCCAGCAGGGCGGGGGACTATGGCTACACCTTC
CASRAGDYGYTF
>.|TRBJ1-2|TRBV5-4|TRBD1
TGTGCCAGCAGTGGGGGGACAGGGGTCCCTTCTAACTATGGCTACACCTTC
CASSGGTGVPSNYGYTF
>.|TRBJ2-7|TRBV5-1|TRBD2
TGCGCCAGCAGCTTTACCGGGAGGCCCTACGAGCAGTACTTC
CASSFTGRPYEQYF
>.|TRBJ2-5|TRBV5-1|TRBD2
TGCGCCAGCAGCCGGGGAACACTAGCGGGGTCAAAAGAGACCCAGTACTTC
CASSRGTLAGSKETQYF
>.|TRBJ2-5|TRBV11-2|.
TGTGCCAGCAGCTTAGATAACCTTTCGACCCAGTACTTC
CASSLDNLSTQYF
>.|TRBJ1-1|TRBV19|.
TGTGCCAGTAGTATGTTGTCGGACACTGAAGCTTTCTTT
CASSMLSDTEAFF
>.|TRBJ2-7|TRBV5-1|.
TGCGCCAGCAGCTTAGCAGTTAGCTACGAGCAGTACTTC
CASSLAVSYEQYF
>.|TRBJ2-7|TRBV27|.
TGTGCCAGCAGCCCAAAAAGGGTCTACGAGCAGTACTTC
CASSPKRVYEQYF
>.|TRBJ1-6|TRBV5-8|.
TGTGCCAGCAGCCTACTTCCGGCCACGGGGAATTCACCCCTCCACTTT
CASSLLPATGNSPLHF
>.|TRBJ2-2|TRBV5-8|.
TGTGCCAGCAGCCGAGGGTTCTCCGGGGAGCTGTTTTTT
CASSRGFSGELFF
>.|TRBJ2-2|TRBV5-1|.
TGCGCCAGCAGCTTGTGGCAGGGACCCGGGGAGCTGTTTTTT
CASSLWQGPGELFF
>.|TRBJ2-7|TRBV29-1|TRBD2
TGCAGCGCAACTAGCGGGAGTGGATACGAGCAGTACTTC
CSATSGSGYEQYF
>.|TRBJ2-7|TRBV7-9|.
TGTGCCAGCAGCCTGGTCGAGCGCTCTGCCTACGAGCAGTACTTC
CASSLVERSAYEQYF
>.|TRBJ1-6|TRBV28|.
TGTGCCAGCAGTTTAGACAGGTTCCTCTATAATTCACCCCTCCACTTT
CASSLDRFLYNSPLHF
>.|TRBJ2-1|TRBV28|TRBD2
TGTGCCAGCAGTTTAAAAGGGCTAGCGGGATGGGAGCAGTTCTTC
CASSLKGLAGWEQFF
>.|TRBJ2-7|TRBV28|TRBD2
TGTGCCAGCACCGCCTCCGGGACTAGAGGCCGGCGGCAGTACTTC
CASTASGTRGRRQYF
>.|TRBJ1-2|TRBV6-5|.
TGTGCCAGCAGACTCAGGGTGTCCTATGGCTACACCTTC
CASRLRVSYGYTF
>.|TRBJ2-3|TRBV2|TRBD2
TGTGCCAGCAGTGGGGCTAGCGGGACCACAGATACGCAGTATTTT
CASSGASGTTDTQYF
>once|TRBJ2-7|TRBV5-1|.
TGCGCCAGCAGCTTTCAGCCGGGACAAACCTACGAGCAGTACTTC
CASSFQPGQTYEQYF
>.|TRBJ1-2|TRBV28|.
TGTGCCAGCAGTGACAGATTCTATGGCTACACCTTC
CASSDRFYGYTF
>.|TRBJ2-7|TRBV7-2|.
TGTGCCAGCAGCTTATCTAAGACGTCCTACGAGCAGTACTTC
CASSLSKTSYEQYF
>.|TRBJ1-4|TRBV29-1|.
TGCAGCGTTGTCGGCCCAGCAACTAATGAAAAACTGTTTTTT
CSVVGPATNEKLFF
>.|TRBJ2-5|TRBV5-1|TRBD2
TGCGCCAGCAGCCCCGGGACTAGCGAGGAAGAGACCCAGTACTTC
CASSPGTSEEETQYF
>.|TRBJ1-4|TRBV27|.
TGTGCCAGCAGCCCGGGACTCTCAACTAATGAAAAACTGTTTTTT
CASSPGLSTNEKLFF
>few|TRBJ1-1|TRBV7-9|.
TGTGCCAGCAGCTTAGCCTGGCGCGGGGCTGAAGCTTTCTTT
CASSLAWRGAEAFF
>.|TRBJ2-3|TRBV14|TRBD2
TGTGCCAGCAGCCACCCGACTAGCGGGAGAAGGACAGATACGCAGTATTTT
CASSHPTSGRRTDTQYF
>.|TRBJ2-3|TRBV28|.
TGTGCCAGCAGTTTAGGATCTAGGTATACGCAGTATTTT
CASSLGSRYTQYF
>.|TRBJ2-7|TRBV28|TRBD1
TGTGCCAGCAGTCCCGGGACAGGCCGTTTGGGCGAGCAGTACTTC
CASSPGTGRLGEQYF
>.|TRBJ2-7|TRBV14|.
TGTGCCAGCAGCCAAGATGGTGGCAGGGGCAGGTTCGAGCAGTACTTC
CASSQDGGRGRFEQYF
>.|TRBJ1-6|TRBV9|.
TGTGCCAGCAGCGTAGCTGGGGGGCCCGCATTCGATTCACCCCTCCACTTT
CASSVAGGPAFDSPLHF
>.|TRBJ2-7|TRBV6-6|TRBD2
TGTGCCAGCAGTCCGGGGGGGGTAGGCGAGCAGTACTTC
CASSPGGVGEQYF
>.|TRBJ2-1|TRBV6-5|.
TGTGCCAGCAGCAGAAGGTCCTACAATGAGCAGTTCTTC
CASSRRSYNEQFF
>.|TRBJ2-7|TRBV11-2|TRBD2
TGTGCCAGCAGCTTAAGCGGGGTTTCCTACGAGCAGTACTTC
CASSLSGVSYEQYF
>.|TRBJ1-1|TRBV7-6|.
TGTGCCAGCAGCCGCGGGGGGGTTGGGACTGAAGCTTTCTTT
CASSRGGVGTEAFF
>.|TRBJ2-5|TRBV4-2|TRBD2
TGTGCCAGCAGCCAAGGGACTAGCGGTAAAGAGACCCAGTACTTC
CASSQGTSGKETQYF
>.|TRBJ2-5|TRBV5-4|.
TGTGCCAGCAGCTTGTCGGGAGCCCGGGAGACCCAGTACTTC
CASSLSGARETQYF
>.|TRBJ1-2|TRBV20-1|.
TGCAGTGCTAGTCCAGGGGATGGCTACACCTTC
CSASPGDGYTF
>.|TRBJ2-2|TRBV19|.
TGTGCCAGTAGAGGCGGGGCGAACACCGGGGAGCTGTTTTTT
CASRGGANTGELFF
>.|TRBJ1-1|TRBV7-9|.
TGTGCCAGCAGCCTCGGGGAGGGAAGGGGAACTGAAGCTTTCTTT
CASSLGEGRGTEAFF